This TCR beta chain was observed in a study of PD-1 blockade in classical Hodgkin lymphoma. Notes on the study in general: Complete responders started with a diversity level that resembled newly diagnosed patients at baseline. Factors driving the repertoire differences, possibly disease activity or prior therapy, remain undefined. Newly diagnosed patients reportedly trailed healthy donors in baseline TCR diversity. CD4+ but not CD8+ TCR diversity rose significantly by C4D1.

As concerns this clone: Its specificity is unknown.

Sequencing used immunoSEQ multiplex PCR; TCRdb keeps in-frame clones, though not all of them. Of 35,000 to 50,000 clones detected, roughly three quarters appear once; the ten largest clones hold around 20%. The patients all showed relapse after autologous stem cell transplantation, while their brentuximab vedotin exposure varied. The origin of this receptor is a human donor with classical Hodgkin lymphoma. The sample consisted of peripheral blood mononuclear cells (PBMCs), taken at baseline.

For the CDR3, the DNA is TGTGCCAGCAGCCCGCGACAGCAGAACACTGAAGCTTTCTTT. Its translation: CASSPRQQNTEAFF. The chain recombines TRBV5-6 with TRBJ1-1, with a weak D call TRBD1 (5 bases). The V gene lost 4 bases and the J gene lost 1 base, with 11 bases spanning the gap. Germline V lookup: CDR1 SGHDT, CDR2 YYEEEE. The CDR3 runs to 14 residues.